This TCR beta chain was recorded in a study of post-analysis software for immune sequencing data. Turning to the study itself: The courses of disease that were included comprised relapsing-remitting, secondary progressive and progressive-relapsing multiple sclerosis. Overall study results and limits: Batch-matched samples strongly co-clustered by F measure. Multiple sclerosis was associated with a significant reduction in normalized Chao1 diversity relative to controls. Patients had higher frequencies than controls of roughly five TRBV segments, including TRBV5-6, TRBV5-1 and TRBV20-1.

Unique molecular identifiers had been added to the TCR beta cDNA libraries. About 540,000 cDNA molecules were obtained from roughly 1 to 10 million T cells. Via MiXCR, TCRdb re-called the PCR reads, giving one row per CDR3 protein. The profile shows around 770,000 distinct CDR3 sequences, more than 45% of them singletons. The CDR3 is 15 amino acids. With 4 bases clipped from V and 6 bases from J, the junction kept 9 bases outside the gene matches. This clonotype has a count of ten or more. Its antigen is undetermined. Sequenced material: blood. This TCR was sampled from a girl aged 5-17 years with multiple sclerosis. This chain links TRBV12-3 or TRBV12-4 with TRBJ2-5, with TRBD2 matching over 9 bases. Here the CDR3 DNA reads TGTGCCAGCAGTTCGACTAGCGGATACTATAAGACCCAGTACTTC. Protein sequence: CASSSTSGYYKTQYF.